This T cell receptor beta chain was documented in a study of beta chain bispecific antibodies for T cell cancers. T cells were expanded from blood mononuclear cells for 3 to 4 days with anti-CD3 OKT3 or CD3/CD28 beads. TCRdb re-derived calls from the 5' RACE reads in MiXCR, one entry per CDR3 protein. There are 20,000 to 25,000 distinct CDR3 sequences in the sample; approximately 2.4% occur only once, and roughly 29% lies in the top ten. Study observations and caveats: Normal T cells contributed less of the targeted TRBV signal than the leukemia cells did.

This clonotype was seen repeatedly, ten times or more. Its target is unknown. The CDR3 length is 14 residues. Trimming took 9 bases from V and 3 from J, leaving 18 bases between them. CDR1 and CDR2 from the germline V gene are MDHEN and SYDVKM. The V gene is TRBV28, the J gene TRBJ2-7, with D perhaps assigned TRBD1 or TRBD2 (6 bases each). The sequencing sample was made of healthy donor T cells cultured with leukemia cells. This TCR was sampled from a human donor in good health. Some clones in this sample may be carry-over from other donors' samples. CDR3: CASILQGRNYEQYF. The CDR3 bases are TGTGCCAGTATACTCCAGGGGAGGAACTACGAGCAGTACTTC.